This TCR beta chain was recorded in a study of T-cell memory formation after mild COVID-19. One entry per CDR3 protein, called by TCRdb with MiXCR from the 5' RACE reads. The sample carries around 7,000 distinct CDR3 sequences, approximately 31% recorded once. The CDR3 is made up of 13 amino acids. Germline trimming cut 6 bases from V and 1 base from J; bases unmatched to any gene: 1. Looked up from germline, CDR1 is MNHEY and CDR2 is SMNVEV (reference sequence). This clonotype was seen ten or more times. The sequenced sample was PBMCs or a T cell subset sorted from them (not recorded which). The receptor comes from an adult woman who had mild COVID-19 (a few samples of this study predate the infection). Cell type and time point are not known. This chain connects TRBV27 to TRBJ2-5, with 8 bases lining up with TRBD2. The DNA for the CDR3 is TGTGCCAGCAGGCTAGCGGGCCAAGAGACCCAGTACTTC. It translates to CASRLAGQETQYF.